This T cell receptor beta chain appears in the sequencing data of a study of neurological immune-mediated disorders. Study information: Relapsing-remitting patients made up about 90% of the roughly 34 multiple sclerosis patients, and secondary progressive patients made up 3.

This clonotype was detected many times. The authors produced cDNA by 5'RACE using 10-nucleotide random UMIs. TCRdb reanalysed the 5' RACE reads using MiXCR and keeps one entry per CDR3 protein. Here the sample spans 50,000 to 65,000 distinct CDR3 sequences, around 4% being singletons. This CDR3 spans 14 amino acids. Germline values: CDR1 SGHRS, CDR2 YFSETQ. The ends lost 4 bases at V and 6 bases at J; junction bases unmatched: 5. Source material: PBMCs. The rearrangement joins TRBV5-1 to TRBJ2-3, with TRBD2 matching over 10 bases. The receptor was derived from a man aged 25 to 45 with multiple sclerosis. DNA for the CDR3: TGCGCCAGCAGCCCGCAGACTAGCGGGGATACGCAGTATTTT. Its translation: CASSPQTSGDTQYF.